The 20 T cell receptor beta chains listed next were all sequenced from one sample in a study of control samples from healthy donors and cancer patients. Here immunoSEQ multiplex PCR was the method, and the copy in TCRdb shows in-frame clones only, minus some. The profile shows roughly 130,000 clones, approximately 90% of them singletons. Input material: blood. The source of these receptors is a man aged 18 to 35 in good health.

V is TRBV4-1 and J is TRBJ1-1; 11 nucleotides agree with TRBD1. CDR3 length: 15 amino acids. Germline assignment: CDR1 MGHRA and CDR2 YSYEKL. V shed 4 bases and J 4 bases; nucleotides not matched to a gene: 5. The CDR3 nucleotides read TGCGCCAGCAGCCTAGCCGGGACAGGGGGCACTGAAGCTTTCTTT. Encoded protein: CASSLAGTGGTEAFF.

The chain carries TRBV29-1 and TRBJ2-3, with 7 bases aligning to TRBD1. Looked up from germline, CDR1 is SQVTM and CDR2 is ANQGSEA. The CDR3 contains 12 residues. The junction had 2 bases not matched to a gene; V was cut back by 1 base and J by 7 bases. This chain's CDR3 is CSVEGDSHTQYF. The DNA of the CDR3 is TGCAGCGTTGAAGGGGACAGTCATACGCAGTATTTT.

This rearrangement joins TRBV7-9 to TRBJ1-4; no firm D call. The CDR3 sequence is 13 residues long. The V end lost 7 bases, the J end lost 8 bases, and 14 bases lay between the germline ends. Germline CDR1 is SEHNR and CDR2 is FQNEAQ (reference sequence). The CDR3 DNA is TGTGCCAGCAACTTGCGGGGAGGAGAAAAACTGTTTTTT. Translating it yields CASNLRGGEKLFF. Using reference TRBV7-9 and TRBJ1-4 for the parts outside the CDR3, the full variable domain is DTGVSQNPRHKITKRGQNVTFRCDPISEHNRLYWYRQTLGQGPEFLTYFQNEAQLEKSRLLSDRFSAERPKGSFSTLEIQRTEQGDSAMYLCASNLRGGEKLFFGSGTQLSVL.

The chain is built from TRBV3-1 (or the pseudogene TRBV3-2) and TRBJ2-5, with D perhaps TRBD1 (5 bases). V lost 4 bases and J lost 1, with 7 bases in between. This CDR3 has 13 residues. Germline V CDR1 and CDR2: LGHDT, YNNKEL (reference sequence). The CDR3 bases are TGTGCCAGCAGCCGGCAGGGCCAAGAGACCCAGTACTTC. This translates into CASSRQGQETQYF.

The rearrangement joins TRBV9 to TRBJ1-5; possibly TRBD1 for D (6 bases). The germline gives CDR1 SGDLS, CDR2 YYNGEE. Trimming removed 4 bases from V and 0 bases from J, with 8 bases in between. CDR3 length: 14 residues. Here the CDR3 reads CASSPGVSNQPQHF. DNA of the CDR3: TGTGCCAGCAGCCCAGGGGTTAGCAATCAGCCCCAGCATTTT.

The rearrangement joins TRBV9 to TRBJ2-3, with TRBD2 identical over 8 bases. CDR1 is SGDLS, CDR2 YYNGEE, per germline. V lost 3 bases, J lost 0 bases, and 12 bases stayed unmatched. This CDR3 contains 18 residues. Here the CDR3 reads CASSAHGGGLASTDTQYF. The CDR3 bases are TGTGCCAGCAGCGCTCATGGGGGAGGACTAGCCAGCACAGATACGCAGTATTTT.

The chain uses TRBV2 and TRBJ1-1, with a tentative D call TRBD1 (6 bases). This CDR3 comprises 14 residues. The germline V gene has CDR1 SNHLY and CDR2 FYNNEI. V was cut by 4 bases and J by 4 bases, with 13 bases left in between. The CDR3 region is CASSGGRGGTEAFF. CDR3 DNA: TGTGCCAGCAGTGGGGGCAGGGGAGGCACTGAAGCTTTCTTT.

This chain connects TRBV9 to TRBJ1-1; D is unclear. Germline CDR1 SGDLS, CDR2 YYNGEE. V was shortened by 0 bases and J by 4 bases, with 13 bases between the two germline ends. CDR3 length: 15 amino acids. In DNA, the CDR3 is TGTGCCAGCAGCGTAGGATCCAACTTAGGCACTGAAGCTTTCTTT. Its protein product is CASSVGSNLGTEAFF.

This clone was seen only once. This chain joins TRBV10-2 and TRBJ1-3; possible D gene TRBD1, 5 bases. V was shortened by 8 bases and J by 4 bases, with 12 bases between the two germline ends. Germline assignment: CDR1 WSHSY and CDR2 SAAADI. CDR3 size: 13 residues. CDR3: CASADSRGNTIYF. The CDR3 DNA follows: TGCGCCAGCGCCGACAGCAGAGGAAACACCATATATTTT.

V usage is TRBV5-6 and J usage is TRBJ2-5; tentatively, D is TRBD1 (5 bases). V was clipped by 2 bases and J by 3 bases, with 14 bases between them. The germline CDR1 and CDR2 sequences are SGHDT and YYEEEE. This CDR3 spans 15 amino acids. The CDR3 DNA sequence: TGTGCCAGCAGCTTAGATCCGACAGACAAAGAGACCCAGTACTTC. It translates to CASSLDPTDKETQYF.

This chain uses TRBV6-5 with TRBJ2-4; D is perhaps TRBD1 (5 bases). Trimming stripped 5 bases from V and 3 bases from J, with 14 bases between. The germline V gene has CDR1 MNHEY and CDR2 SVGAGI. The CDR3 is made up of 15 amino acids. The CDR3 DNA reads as TGTGCCAGCAGTCCCGGACAAGACGGCAAAAACATTCAGTACTTC. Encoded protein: CASSPGQDGKNIQYF.

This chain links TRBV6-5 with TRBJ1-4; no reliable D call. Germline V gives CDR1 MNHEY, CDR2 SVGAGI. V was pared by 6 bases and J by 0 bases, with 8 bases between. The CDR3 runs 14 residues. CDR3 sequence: CASSRGATNEKLFF. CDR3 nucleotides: TGTGCCAGCAGCAGAGGAGCAACTAATGAAAAACTGTTTTTT.

CDR3 in amino acids: CASSLSPGGYNSPLHF. CDR3 bases: TGCGCCAGCAGCTTGAGCCCAGGGGGCTATAATTCACCCCTCCACTTT. The chain combines TRBV5-1 with TRBJ1-6, with 7 bases identical to TRBD1. CDR1 is SGHRS and CDR2 is YFSETQ in the germline V gene. V was pared by 1 base and J by 3 bases, with 4 bases of the junction left unmatched. The CDR3 spans 16 residues.

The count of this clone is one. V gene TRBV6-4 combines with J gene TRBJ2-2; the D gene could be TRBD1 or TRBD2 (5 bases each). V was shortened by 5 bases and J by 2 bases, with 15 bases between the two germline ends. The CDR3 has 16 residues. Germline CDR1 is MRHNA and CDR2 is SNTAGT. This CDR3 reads CASSRGVGVNTGELFF. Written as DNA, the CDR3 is TGTGCCAGCAGTCGAGGGGTAGGGGTCAACACCGGGGAGCTGTTTTTT.

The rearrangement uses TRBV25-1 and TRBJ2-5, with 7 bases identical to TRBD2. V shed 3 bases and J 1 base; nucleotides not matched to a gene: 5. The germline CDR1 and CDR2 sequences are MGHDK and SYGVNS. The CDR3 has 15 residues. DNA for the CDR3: TGTGCCAGCAGTGAGTCGCTAGCGGCCCAAGAGACCCAGTACTTC. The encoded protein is CASSESLAAQETQYF.

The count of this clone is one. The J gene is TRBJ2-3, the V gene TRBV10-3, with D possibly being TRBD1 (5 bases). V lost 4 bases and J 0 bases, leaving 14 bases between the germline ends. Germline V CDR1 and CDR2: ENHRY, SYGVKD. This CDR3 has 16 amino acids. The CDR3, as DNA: TGTGCCATCAGTGTACAGGCCCAATCTAGCACAGATACGCAGTATTTT. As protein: CAISVQAQSSTDTQYF.

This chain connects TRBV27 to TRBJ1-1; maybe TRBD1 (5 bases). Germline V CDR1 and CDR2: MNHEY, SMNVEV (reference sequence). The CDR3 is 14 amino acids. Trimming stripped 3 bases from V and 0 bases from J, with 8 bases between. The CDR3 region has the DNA TGTGCCAGCAGTTTCAGGGTTATGAACACTGAAGCTTTCTTT. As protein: CASSFRVMNTEAFF.

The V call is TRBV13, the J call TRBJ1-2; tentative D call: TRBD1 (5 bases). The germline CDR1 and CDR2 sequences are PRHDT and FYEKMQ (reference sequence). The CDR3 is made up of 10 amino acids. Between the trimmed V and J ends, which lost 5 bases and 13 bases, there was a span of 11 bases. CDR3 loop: CASSLREVTF. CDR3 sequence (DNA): TGTGCCAGCAGCCTCAGGGAAGTCACCTTC.

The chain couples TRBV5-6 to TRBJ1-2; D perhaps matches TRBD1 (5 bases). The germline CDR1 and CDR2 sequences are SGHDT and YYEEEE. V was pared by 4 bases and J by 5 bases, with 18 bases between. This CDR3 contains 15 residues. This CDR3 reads CASSRDGQGVYGYTF. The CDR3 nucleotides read TGTGCCAGCAGCCGGGACGGGCAAGGGGTTTATGGCTACACCTTC. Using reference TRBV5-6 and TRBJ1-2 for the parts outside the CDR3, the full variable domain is DAGVTQSPTHLIKTRGQQVTLRCSPKSGHDTVSWYQQALGQGPQFIFQYYEEEERQRGNFPDRFSGHQFPNYSSELNVNALLLGDSALYLCASSRDGQGVYGYTFGSGTRLTVV.

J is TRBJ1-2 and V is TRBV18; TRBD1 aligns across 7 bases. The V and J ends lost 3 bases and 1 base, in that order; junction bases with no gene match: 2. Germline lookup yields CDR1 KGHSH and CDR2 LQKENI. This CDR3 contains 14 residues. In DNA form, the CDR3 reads TGTGCCAGCTCACCCGGACAGGTTAACTATGGCTACACCTTC. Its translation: CASSPGQVNYGYTF.